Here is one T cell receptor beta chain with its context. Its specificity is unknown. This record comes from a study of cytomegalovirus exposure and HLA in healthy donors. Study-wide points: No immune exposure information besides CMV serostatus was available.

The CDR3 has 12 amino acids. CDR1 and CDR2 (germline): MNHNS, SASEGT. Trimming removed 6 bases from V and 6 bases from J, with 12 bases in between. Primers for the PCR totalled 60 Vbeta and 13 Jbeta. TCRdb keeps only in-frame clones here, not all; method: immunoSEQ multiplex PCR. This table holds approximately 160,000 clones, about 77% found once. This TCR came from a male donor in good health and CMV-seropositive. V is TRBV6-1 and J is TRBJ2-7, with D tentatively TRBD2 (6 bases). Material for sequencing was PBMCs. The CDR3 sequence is CASRGLSGEQYF. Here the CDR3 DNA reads TGTGCCAGCAGGGGTCTTAGCGGCGAGCAGTACTTC.